Reported below is one T cell receptor beta chain. Its antigen is still unknown. Base qualities are missing; no much larger clone stands one base away. This sample stems from a study of T cells in Graves' hyperthyroidism and ophthalmopathy (dated by TCRdb to about 2019). The study in broad terms: Peripheral blood samples were taken at the time of initial diagnosis, prior to any treatment. To identify TCR V-J signatures that set the groups apart, the researchers used a discovery cohort of 100 patients, made up of 40 to 45 with Graves' ophthalmopathy and around 58 with stable Graves' hyperthyroidism. Whether ophthalmopathy could be predicted prospectively was tested in an independent validation cohort made up of 18 to 20 hyperthyroidism patients plus 17 patients who later progressed to ophthalmopathy. The approximately 98 discovery patients were randomly divided into training and test sets at a 7:3 ratio. In addition, the study compared T-cell repertoires in thyroid tissue and in blood from six Graves' hyperthyroidism patients. Following sampling, methimazole starting at 30 mg daily was given to hyperthyroidism patients, and high-dose intravenous methylprednisolone was given to ophthalmopathy patients. According to the paper, TCR Vbeta CDR3 sequencing was carried out on more than 120 peripheral blood samples, which came from approximately 43 ophthalmopathy, 80 or so hyperthyroidism and approximately 17 progressor patients. Points the paper makes about the study in general: Sample size was not statistically predetermined, and investigators were not blinded to group allocation. During validation, the model predicted progression to ophthalmopathy a median of around 7 months ahead of onset, with just under 71% sensitivity and roughly 75% specificity. In cross-validation, a model built on a 13 V-J signature told ophthalmopathy apart from stable hyperthyroidism with 87.88% sensitivity and around 83% specificity, and in testing the same model reached 80%/75%. Most expanded thyroid clonotypes (frequency above 0.001) were also detected in blood, suggesting blood repertoires may reflect thyroid immune responses.

TCR beta CDR3 regions were amplified from RNA transcripts. A first-round RT-PCR of the TCR CDR3 used the HTBI primer set with the Qiagen OneStep RT-PCR kit. Libraries were constructed in a second round of multiplex PCR, after which size selection and purification were carried out. Paired-end sequencing of the libraries was performed with 100 bp reads on an Illumina HiSeq2000. In the original analysis: Raw data were processed with SOAPnuke, discarding reads with adapters, uncalled bases, mean Phred below 15, or no exact constant-primer or identifier match. High-quality paired reads were merged with COPE v1.2.5, and unique nucleotide sequences were defined as clonotypes. MiTCR v1.1 was used to align clonotypes to the IMGT TRBV, TRBD and TRBJ reference segments. The analysis included only V-J combinations with a frequency above 0.0001, which together covered roughly 99% of the repertoires. A TCS score was defined as the ratio of F50 (clonal expansion) to E x V (chaos), with BLOSUM62-based TCRdist applied between CDR3 peptides within each V-J. Welch's t-statistics and random forest reduced roughly 500 V-J features to roughly 13, which were used in a naive Bayes classifier (R e1071). TCRdb itself trimmed the public reads at Q25 with fastp, ran MiXCR and retained productive beta chains. Duplicate CDR3 protein sequences are folded into a single record with the most common DNA and genes. V and J calls and clone size were set by TCRdb, not the authors. In all, the sample holds under 800,000 distinct CDR3 sequences, and 14% of those were seen once. Together, the top ten hold approximately 10% of the sample.

Stable Graves' hyperthyroidism was defined as no progression to ophthalmopathy during 18 months of follow-up. The hyperthyroidism patients were between 18 and 65 years old and newly diagnosed, with a disease duration of less than 2 months. Patients with uncontrolled infections, other autoimmune diseases, pregnancy or lactation were excluded. Diagnoses were established on the basis of clinical symptoms, serum thyroxine and TRAb, thyroid ultrasound, and orbital computed tomography. PBMCs were isolated from 10 ml of fresh peripheral blood by Ficoll-Paque density gradient centrifugation. Total RNA was extracted using Trizol reagent, and RNA quality was assessed on an Agilent 2100 Bioanalyzer. Germline trimming amounts to 7 bases on V and 3 bases on J, with 13 as the count of junction bases outside the gene matches. Including cysteine and phenylalanine, the CDR3 has 17 amino acids. The entry retains the CDR3 DNA only, 51 bases that are in frame from base 1. The germline V gene encodes CDR1 SGHVS and CDR2 FNYEAQ.

This chain joins TRBV7-6 to TRBJ2-2, and TRBD2 matches 8 of the central bases. Material for sequencing was blood. The clonotype was recovered from a woman aged 18-29 years with Graves' hyperthyroidism. The DNA sequence follows: TGTGCCAGCACCCCCGGGGGACGGGAGGGTTACACCGGGGAGCTGTTTTTT. It translates to CASTPGGREGYTGELFF.